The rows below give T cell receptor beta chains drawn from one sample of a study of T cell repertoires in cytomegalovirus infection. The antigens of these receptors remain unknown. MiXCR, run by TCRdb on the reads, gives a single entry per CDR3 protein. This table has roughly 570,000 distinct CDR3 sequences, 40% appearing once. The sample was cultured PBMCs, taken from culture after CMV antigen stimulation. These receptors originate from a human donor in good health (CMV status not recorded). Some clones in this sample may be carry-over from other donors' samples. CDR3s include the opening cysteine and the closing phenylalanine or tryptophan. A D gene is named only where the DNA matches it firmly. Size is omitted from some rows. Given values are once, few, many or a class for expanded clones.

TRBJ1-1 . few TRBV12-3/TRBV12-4 CASSLGGASPREAFF TGTGCCAGCAGTTTAGGGGGCGCGTCCCCCCGTGAAGCTTTCTTT
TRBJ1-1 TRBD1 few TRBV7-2 CASSLNAGGLTEAFF TGTGCCAGCAGCTTAAACGCAGGGGGCCTCACTGAAGCTTTCTTT
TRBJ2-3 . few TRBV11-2 CASSPRFTDTQYF TGTGCCAGCAGCCCTCGATTCACAGATACGCAGTATTTT
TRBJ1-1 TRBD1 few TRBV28 CASSTDRGPLNAEAFF TGTGCCAGCAGTACCGACAGGGGACCACTTAATGCTGAAGCTTTCTTT
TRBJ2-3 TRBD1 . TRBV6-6 CASSRTGGYHTDTQYF TGTGCCAGCAGTAGAACAGGGGGCTATCACACAGATACGCAGTATTTT
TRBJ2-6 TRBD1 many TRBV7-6 CASSTGASGANVLTF TGTGCCAGCTCGACAGGGGCCTCTGGGGCCAACGTCCTGACTTTC
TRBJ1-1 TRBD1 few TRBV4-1 CASSQVRGPDDTEAFF TGCGCCAGCAGCCAAGTAAGGGGGCCAGACGATACTGAAGCTTTCTTT
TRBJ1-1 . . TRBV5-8 CASSFQGFMNTEAFF TGTGCCAGCAGCTTCCAGGGATTCATGAACACTGAAGCTTTCTTT
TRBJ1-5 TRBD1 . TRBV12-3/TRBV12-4 CASSLGGDRDSNQPQHF TGTGCCAGCAGTTTAGGGGGGGACAGGGATAGCAATCAGCCCCAGCATTTT
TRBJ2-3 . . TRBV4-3 CASSQDGGGSPQYF TGCGCCAGCAGCCAAGATGGGGGGGGCAGCCCGCAGTATTTT
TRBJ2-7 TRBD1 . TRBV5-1 CASSFGQGNPYEQYF TGCGCCAGCAGCTTCGGACAGGGCAACCCCTACGAGCAGTACTTC
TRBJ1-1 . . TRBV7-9 CASSPPVSGGTEAFF TGTGCCAGCAGCCCCCCCGTGTCCGGGGGCACTGAAGCTTTCTTT
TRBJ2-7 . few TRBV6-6 CASSAGKAYEQYF TGTGCCAGCAGTGCAGGCAAAGCCTACGAGCAGTACTTC
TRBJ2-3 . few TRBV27 CASSVTGTWDTQYF TGTGCCAGCAGTGTGACAGGAACCTGGGATACGCAGTATTTT
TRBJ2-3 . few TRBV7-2 CASSLDSYSDTQYF TGTGCCAGCAGCTTAGATTCGTACTCAGATACGCAGTATTTT
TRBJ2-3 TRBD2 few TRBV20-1 CSAKSPAGFWTDTQYF TGCAGTGCTAAGTCCCCAGCGGGATTTTGGACAGATACGCAGTATTTT
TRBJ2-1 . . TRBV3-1 CASSQDFGRDEQFF TGTGCCAGCAGCCAAGATTTTGGTCGGGATGAGCAGTTCTTC
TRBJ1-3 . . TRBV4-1 CASSQEPIEDHTIYF TGCGCCAGCAGCCAAGAGCCCATCGAAGACCACACCATATATTTT
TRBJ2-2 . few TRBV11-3 CASGLGMSTGELFF TGTGCCAGCGGACTCGGTATGAGCACCGGGGAGCTGTTTTTT
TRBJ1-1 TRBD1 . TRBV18 CASSPGRTGSTEAFF TGTGCCAGCTCACCAGGTAGGACAGGGTCCACTGAAGCTTTCTTT
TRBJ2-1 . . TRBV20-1 CSARVGSSSYNEQFF TGCAGTGCTCGTGTTGGGTCTAGCTCCTACAATGAGCAGTTCTTC
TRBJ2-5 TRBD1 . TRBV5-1 CASTVGTGGETQYF TGCGCCAGCACCGTCGGGACAGGCGGAGAGACCCAGTACTTC